This T cell receptor beta chain came from a study of blood T cell repertoires in COVID-19. Repertoires were generated with immunoSEQ multiplex PCR, while TCRdb's copy carries only in-frame clones and drops some. The table has more than 250,000 clones, roughly 86% seen once. Cohort 3 recovered donors had two negative PCRs, clearance, or symptom resolution. The CDR3 extends over 14 amino acids. Germline loops: CDR1 MDHEN, CDR2 SYDVKM. Between the trimmed V and J ends, which lost 3 bases and 2 bases, there was a span of 7 bases. Specimen: PBMCs or T cells enriched from blood (not recorded which). This receptor was obtained from a woman aged 18-30 years who had recovered from COVID-19. The chain has TRBV28 and TRBJ2-2; tentative D call: TRBD2 (6 bases). CDR3 protein: CASSFGGNTGELFF. The CDR3 DNA is TGTGCCAGCAGTTTCGGGGGAAACACCGGGGAGCTGTTTTTT.